These 28 T cell receptor beta chains share one sample of origin, sequenced in a study of blood T cells in healthy people across ages. For the second PCR, which ran for roughly 7 to 11 cycles, a sample-barcoded 5' primer and a J-beta primer mix were used. MiXCR, applied by TCRdb to the 5' RACE reads, yields one record per CDR3 protein. The sample records hundreds of thousands of distinct CDR3 sequences, roughly 50% being singletons. The specimen was blood. The receptors were sampled from a man aged 25 to 40 in good health.

The table lists this clonotype with a few counts. The chain employs TRBV20-1 and TRBJ2-4, with 7 bases that match TRBD2. Matching the DNA end better, TRBJ2-5 makes the J call doubtful. CDR3 size: 16 residues. Germline CDR1 reads DFQATT; CDR2 reads SNEGSKA (reference sequence). CDR3 sequence: CSARDFASSGEGTQYF. The CDR3 DNA sequence: TGCAGTGCTAGAGATTTTGCCTCTAGCGGAGAAGGGACCCAGTACTTC.

This clonotype showed up just a few times. V usage is TRBV3-1 and J usage is TRBJ2-5; the D gene is possibly TRBD1 (6 bases). Germline CDR1 is LGHDT and CDR2 is YNNKEL (reference sequence). This CDR3 comprises 15 residues. The V end was cut by 1 base, the J end by 7 bases, with 16 bases between. The DNA of the CDR3 is TGTGCCAGCAGCCAAGGAACAGGGCCCCAGGGGACCCAGTACTTC. Translating it yields CASSQGTGPQGTQYF.

The rearrangement joins TRBV2 to TRBJ1-2, with D uncertain. The CDR3 runs 12 residues. Germline assignment: CDR1 SNHLY and CDR2 FYNNEI. V dropped 7 bases and J dropped 0 bases, with 6 bases sitting between them. DNA of the CDR3: TGTGCCAGCAATACCCCTAACTATGGCTACACCTTC. Translating it yields CASNTPNYGYTF.

Of note for this clonotype: At one end, the junction sequence differs from germline, possibly due to a read error. The chain uses TRBV7-2 and TRBJ2-5; a possible D gene is TRBD2 (6 bases). The CDR3 contains 18 residues. Germline CDR1 SGHTA, CDR2 FQGNSA. Written as DNA, the CDR3 is TGTGCCAGTAGCTGGTCCAACTGGGGTAGCGGCCCTATGGAGACCCAGTACTTC. Translated: CASSWSNWGSGPMETQYF.

The rearrangement links TRBV6-6 to TRBJ2-3; D is perhaps TRBD1 (5 bases). V was pared by 6 bases and J by 2 bases, with 12 bases between. The CDR3 covers 14 residues. CDR1 is MNHNY, CDR2 SVGAGI, per germline (reference sequence). CDR3 DNA: TGTGCCAGCAGACGAACAGGCTTCACAGATACGCAGTATTTT. The encoded protein is CASRRTGFTDTQYF.

This clonotype was seen more than once but under ten times. The V and J genes are TRBV12-3 or TRBV12-4 and TRBJ2-1, with 7 nucleotides matching TRBD1. The CDR3 runs to 14 residues. Unmatched junction bases numbered 11, after V lost 7 bases and J lost 8 bases. The CDR3 region is CASKRTGLEDEQFF. In nucleotides, the CDR3 is TGTGCCAGCAAACGGACAGGCCTGGAAGATGAGCAGTTCTTC.

The rearrangement uses TRBV20-1 and TRBJ2-7, with 10 bases fitting TRBD2. The junction had 6 bases not matched to a gene; V was cut back by 4 bases and J by 0 bases. The CDR3 runs 15 residues. Germline V lookup: CDR1 DFQATT, CDR2 SNEGSKA (reference sequence). This chain's CDR3 is CSATLAGGPSYEQYF. CDR3 DNA sequence: TGCAGTGCTACGTTAGCGGGAGGCCCCTCCTACGAGCAGTACTTC.

The chain recombines TRBV28 with TRBJ2-5, with D perhaps TRBD1 or TRBD2 (5 bases each). The V end lost 7 bases, the J end lost 4 bases, and 16 bases lay between the germline ends. Germline CDR1 and CDR2: MDHEN and SYDVKM. The CDR3 consists of 14 residues. CDR3 loop: CASKPGPWGETQYF. In DNA, the CDR3 is TGTGCCAGCAAGCCGGGGCCTTGGGGAGAGACCCAGTACTTC.

This chain links TRBV2 with TRBJ1-2; D perhaps matches TRBD1 (6 bases). Germline CDR1 and CDR2: SNHLY and FYNNEI. V was shortened by 4 bases and J by 8 bases, with 14 bases between the two germline ends. The CDR3 consists of 13 residues. For the CDR3, the DNA is TGTGCCAGCAGTGTCGGTCAGGGGAGGGGCTACACCTTC. Translating gives CASSVGQGRGYTF.

The V gene is TRBV15, the J gene TRBJ2-6; D unclear. Germline CDR1 LNHNV, CDR2 YYDKDF (reference sequence). Deletions cut 6 bases from V and 0 bases from J, with 3 bases between. The CDR3 contains 13 residues. The CDR3 DNA reads as TGTGCCACCAGAACCTCTGGGGCCAACGTCCTGACTTTC. Translation: CATRTSGANVLTF. Combining the CDR3 with reference TRBV15 and TRBJ2-6 gives the whole variable domain DAMVIQNPRYQVTQFGKPVTLSCSQTLNHNVMYWYQQKSSQAPKLLFHYYDKDFNNEADTPDNFQSRRPNTSFCFLDIRSPGLGDTAMYLCATRTSGANVLTFGAGSRLTVL.

The CDR3 DNA reads as TGTGCCAGCAATCCAAAAGCGGGGGGCGATTACGAGCAGTACTTC. Amino acid sequence: CASNPKAGGDYEQYF. The V gene is TRBV2, the J gene TRBJ2-7; 9 bases align to TRBD2. J gave up 4 bases and V 7 bases, and 11 bases lay outside the gene matches. CDR1 is SNHLY and CDR2 is FYNNEI in the germline V gene. The CDR3 spans 15 residues.

This clonotype was recorded a few times. This chain joins TRBV6-6 and TRBJ1-4, with 7 positions matching TRBD1. Germline CDR1 is MNHNY and CDR2 is SVGAGI (reference sequence). This CDR3 spans 16 amino acids. V shed 6 bases, J shed 7 bases, and the junction held 14 bases outside the gene matches. CDR3 DNA sequence: TGTGCCAGCAGGCCCGGACAGGCAAGCGTAGGTGAAAAACTGTTTTTT. Translated: CASRPGQASVGEKLFF.

This clonotype was seen a handful of times. The chain joins TRBV14 to TRBJ1-2; TRBD1 agrees at 8 bases. Germline V CDR1 and CDR2: SGHDN, FVKESK. This CDR3 is built from 13 residues. Trimming at V came to 3 bases and at J to 5 bases, leaving 2 bases not matched to a gene. DNA of the CDR3: TGTGCCAGCAGCCAGTACAGGGGGTATGGCTACACCTTC. Its protein is CASSQYRGYGYTF.

This clonotype was observed a few times. The chain combines TRBV2 with TRBJ2-5; 8 bases are shared with TRBD2. Gene TRBJ2-7 matches the end of the DNA better, so the J call may be wrong. This CDR3 comprises 14 residues. Germline loops: CDR1 SNHLY, CDR2 FYNNEI. CDR3: CASRKDGGVHEQYF. The CDR3 DNA sequence: TGTGCCAGCAGAAAAGACGGGGGGGTCCACGAGCAGTACTTC.

V and J are TRBV27 and TRBJ2-1; 7 bases fit TRBD2. CDR3 size: 15 residues. The germline gives CDR1 MNHEY, CDR2 SMNVEV (reference sequence). Trimming at V came to 5 bases and at J to 13 bases, leaving 17 bases not matched to a gene. DNA for the CDR3: TGTGCCAGCAGTCTTCTCGCGGGAGCCCAAGAGACCCAGTTCTTC. Residues: CASSLLAGAQETQFF.

The chain combines TRBV13 with TRBJ2-7; no definite D call. V gave up 2 bases and J gave up 2 bases, with 10 bases separating them. Germline values: CDR1 PRHDT, CDR2 FYEKMQ (reference sequence). The CDR3 length is 14 residues. This CDR3 reads CASSLPSLTYEQYF. The CDR3 nucleotides read TGTGCCAGCAGCTTACCCAGCTTGACCTACGAGCAGTACTTC.

This clonotype appeared a few times. V is TRBV20-1 and J is TRBJ2-7; D unresolved. In germline, CDR1 is DFQATT, CDR2 SNEGSKA (reference sequence). The V end was cut by 3 bases, the J end by 2 bases, with 8 bases between. The CDR3 is made up of 12 amino acids. CDR3 residues: CSARNIPYEQYF. As DNA, the CDR3 is TGCAGTGCTAGGAACATTCCCTACGAGCAGTACTTC.

CDR3 amino acids: CSASHGTGNGYTF. The CDR3 nucleotides read TGCAGTGCTAGTCATGGGACAGGAAATGGCTACACCTTC. The chain is built from TRBV20-1 and TRBJ1-2, with TRBD1 identical over 8 bases. The CDR3 sequence is 13 residues long. Per germline, CDR1 DFQATT and CDR2 SNEGSKA (reference sequence). V was clipped by 3 bases and J by 6 bases; unmatched bases: 6.

There are a few counts of this clonotype. The gene calls are TRBV6-2 or TRBV6-3 and TRBJ2-5; no definite D call. CDR1 MNHEY and CDR2 SVGEGT come from the germline V gene. The V end was cut by 3 bases, the J end by 5 bases, with 7 bases between. The CDR3 contains 12 residues. In DNA form, the CDR3 reads TGTGCCAGCAGTTATATTCGGGAGACCCAGTACTTC. This codes for CASSYIRETQYF.

The sample holds many counts of this clonotype. The chain links TRBV6-1 to TRBJ2-3, with D tentatively TRBD1 (6 bases). Trimming shortened V by 8 bases and J by 2 bases, and 11 bases separated the two germline ends. This CDR3 contains 13 residues. Germline loops: CDR1 MNHNS, CDR2 SASEGT. Written as DNA, the CDR3 is TGTGCCAGCCACCGGGACATCACAGATACGCAGTATTTT. This translates into CASHRDITDTQYF.

V usage is TRBV4-3 and J usage is TRBJ2-3; D perhaps matches TRBD2 (5 bases). The CDR3 has 15 residues. The V gene's germline CDR1 is LGHNA and CDR2 YSLEER. V lost 0 bases and J 6 bases, leaving 13 bases between the germline ends. The CDR3 DNA reads as TGCGCCAGCAGCCAAGATCTAACTAGTTACGATACGCAGTATTTT. Translation: CASSQDLTSYDTQYF.

The sample holds a few counts of this clonotype. This chain's CDR3 is CASGDGTSGRTSYEQYF. The CDR3 bases are TGTGCCAGCGGGGATGGGACTAGCGGGCGTACCTCCTACGAGCAGTACTTC. V usage is TRBV7-2 and J usage is TRBJ2-7, with 12 positions matching TRBD2. The ends lost 8 bases at V and 0 bases at J; junction bases unmatched: 11. The germline CDR1 and CDR2 sequences are SGHTA and FQGNSA. The CDR3 runs 17 residues.

This clonotype came up once. This chain joins TRBV6-4 and TRBJ2-5, with 10 bases fitting TRBD1. V shed 5 bases, J shed 4 bases, and the junction held 7 bases outside the gene matches. Looked up from germline, CDR1 is MRHNA and CDR2 is SNTAGT. The CDR3 length is 15 residues. This CDR3 is CASSPGTGAGETQYF. The DNA of the CDR3 is TGTGCCAGCAGTCCCGGGACAGGGGCTGGAGAGACCCAGTACTTC.

The J gene is TRBJ2-7, the V gene TRBV10-3, with D tentatively TRBD2 (6 bases). The CDR3 runs 13 residues. Germline V CDR1 and CDR2: ENHRY, SYGVKD. Trimming took 11 bases from V and 1 from J, leaving 15 bases between them. The CDR3 sequence is CAVRRDFSYEQYF. CDR3 sequence (DNA): TGTGCCGTCCGCCGGGACTTTTCCTACGAGCAGTACTTC.

The chain combines TRBV7-9 with TRBJ1-5; 7 bases fit TRBD1. The CDR3 spans 15 residues. The ends lost 3 bases at V and 6 bases at J; junction bases unmatched: 8. Germline V CDR1 and CDR2: SEHNR, FQNEAQ (reference sequence). The CDR3 DNA reads TGTGCCAGCAGCTTGGGGGACAGTCTATTTCAGCCCCAGCATTTT. This encodes CASSLGDSLFQPQHF.

This chain connects TRBV20-1 to TRBJ2-4; D uncertain. Between the trimmed V and J ends, which lost 1 base and 6 bases, there was a span of 10 bases. The germline V gene has CDR1 DFQATT and CDR2 SNEGSKA (reference sequence). The CDR3 length is 13 residues. The CDR3 nucleotides are TGCAGTGCTAGAGGTCCGGAACGAAACATTCAGTACTTC. Translated: CSARGPERNIQYF.

The V gene is TRBV7-9, the J gene TRBJ2-1, with D perhaps TRBD2 (6 bases). From germline, CDR1 is SEHNR and CDR2 FQNEAQ (reference sequence). The V and J ends lost 0 bases and 11 bases respectively, with 14 bases between them. This CDR3 is built from 14 residues. CDR3 coding DNA: TGTGCCAGCAGCTTAGCACGGGAGCATCGGCAGCAGTTCTTC. Protein product: CASSLAREHRQQFF.

V and J are TRBV20-1 and TRBJ2-1, with TRBD1 identical over 7 bases. The trim removed 3 bases at V and 4 bases at J, leaving 9 bases unmatched. The CDR3 sequence is 15 residues long. The germline V gene encodes CDR1 DFQATT and CDR2 SNEGSKA (reference sequence). The CDR3 spells CSARARGTPYNEQFF. For the CDR3, the DNA is TGCAGTGCTAGGGCCAGGGGGACACCTTACAATGAGCAGTTCTTC.